Shown below are 17 T cell receptor beta chains from a single sample sequenced in a study of blood T cell repertoires in COVID-19. The repertoire was sequenced with immunoSEQ multiplex PCR; TCRdb's copy has only in-frame clones and lacks some. The sample has fewer than 300,000 clones; approximately 93% are singletons. The sequencing input was peripheral blood. These receptors were collected from a woman aged 25-40 years with COVID-19, enrolled during active disease.

The chain employs TRBV7-9 and TRBJ2-6; D is undetermined. The V end was cut by 0 bases, the J end by 2 bases, with 5 bases between. In germline, CDR1 is SEHNR, CDR2 FQNEAQ (reference sequence). This CDR3 has 15 amino acids. The CDR3 DNA follows: TGTGCCAGCAGCTTAGCGGAGACTGGGGCCAACGTCCTGACTTTC. Protein product: CASSLAETGANVLTF.

The V and J genes are TRBV12-3 or TRBV12-4 and TRBJ1-2; D is uncertain. The CDR3 length is 11 residues. V was pared by 6 bases and J by 3 bases, with 5 bases between. The CDR3 loop is CASSYYYGYTF. CDR3 nucleotides: TGTGCCAGCAGCTATTACTATGGCTACACCTTC.

The chain joins TRBV2 to TRBJ1-2; D is possibly TRBD1 (6 bases). V gave up 4 bases and J gave up 1 base, with 16 bases separating them. The CDR3 loop spans 16 amino acids. CDR1 and CDR2 from the germline V gene are SNHLY and FYNNEI. In nucleotides, the CDR3 is TGTGCCAGCAGTGTGAGGGGAGTAGGGGGTAACTATGGCTACACCTTC. As protein: CASSVRGVGGNYGYTF.

The V gene is TRBV5-4, the J gene TRBJ2-7; the match to TRBD1 covers 11 bases. V gave up 0 bases and J gave up 2 bases; unmatched junction bases: 1. The CDR3 has 15 residues. The germline CDR1 and CDR2 sequences are SGHNT and YYREEE (reference sequence). CDR3 DNA sequence: TGTGCCAGCAGCTTGGCGGGACAGGGGGCCTACGAGCAGTACTTC. Encoded protein: CASSLAGQGAYEQYF. Supplemented by reference TRBV5-4 and TRBJ2-7, the full variable domain reads ETGVTQSPTHLIKTRGQQVTLRCSSQSGHNTVSWYQQALGQGPQFIFQYYREEENGRGNFPPRFSGLQFPNYSSELNVNALELDDSALYLCASSLAGQGAYEQYFGPGTRLTVT.

V gene TRBV12-3 or TRBV12-4 combines with J gene TRBJ2-2; perhaps TRBD1 as D (5 bases). V was shortened by 10 bases and J by 6 bases, with 12 bases between the two germline ends. The CDR3 has 12 residues. The CDR3: CAILGAAGELFF. The CDR3 bases are TGTGCCATCTTAGGGGCAGCCGGGGAGCTGTTTTTT.

With regard to this clone: Other DNA sequences in this specimen translate into the identical CDR3. The V call is TRBV6-5, the J call TRBJ1-1, with TRBD1 matching 9 bases. The CDR3 has 15 residues. CDR1 and CDR2 from the germline V gene are MNHEY and SVGAGI. V was clipped by 6 bases and J by 0 bases; unmatched bases: 5. The chain's CDR3 is CASSRDRALNTEAFF. CDR3 in DNA: TGTGCCAGCAGCCGGGACAGGGCCCTGAACACTGAAGCTTTCTTT.

DNA for the CDR3: TGTGCCAGCAGCCCCCGGGACAGGGGACTGAACACTGAAGCTTTCTTT. Its protein is CASSPRDRGLNTEAFF. This rearrangement joins TRBV3-1 (or the pseudogene TRBV3-2) to TRBJ1-1; 10 bases are shared with TRBD1. This CDR3 region has 16 residues. Germline assignment: CDR1 LGHDT and CDR2 YNNKEL (reference sequence). Trimming took 4 bases from V and 0 from J; bases not matched to a gene: 5.

This rearrangement joins TRBV28 to TRBJ1-1, with no clear D. The ends were cut back, 5 bases at V and 8 bases at J, with 12 bases in the middle. In germline, CDR1 is MDHEN, CDR2 SYDVKM. This CDR3 has 12 residues. The CDR3 is CASSGRLREAFF. The CDR3 bases are TGTGCCAGCAGTGGACGACTAAGGGAAGCTTTCTTT.

The rearrangement joins TRBV6-1 to TRBJ2-5, with TRBD2 as a possible D gene (6 bases). The CDR3 is made up of 16 amino acids. V lost 2 bases, J lost 1 base, and 14 bases lay in between. Germline CDR1 reads MNHNS; CDR2 reads SASEGT. The CDR3 loop reads CASSELGRGGQETQYF. The DNA for the CDR3 is TGTGCCAGCAGTGAATTGGGACGGGGAGGCCAAGAGACCCAGTACTTC.

This clone was seen once. The rearrangement links TRBV19 to TRBJ2-3; possible D gene TRBD2, 6 bases. The V gene lost 1 base and the J gene lost 3 bases, with 11 bases spanning the gap. CDR1 and CDR2 from the germline V gene are LNHDA and SQIVND (reference sequence). This CDR3 is 15 amino acids long. The CDR3 DNA follows: TGTGCCAGTAGTATAGTTACGGGAGTAACAGATACGCAGTATTTT. Encoded protein: CASSIVTGVTDTQYF.

This chain uses TRBV19 with TRBJ2-7, with a possible D match to TRBD1 (7 bases). This CDR3 spans 14 amino acids. Trimming removed 8 bases from V and 4 bases from J, with 18 bases in between. CDR1 LNHDA and CDR2 SQIVND come from the germline V gene (reference sequence). In nucleotides, the CDR3 is TGTGCCAGTTCCTTAAGTCAGGGGGGATACGAGCAGTACTTC. The encoded protein is CASSLSQGGYEQYF.

Notes on this clone: The junction shows a germline mismatch at one end, possibly a read error. The J gene is TRBJ1-5, the V gene TRBV2; 9 nucleotides agree with TRBD1. CDR3 size: 16 residues. Germline CDR1 and CDR2: SNHLY and FYNNEI. In DNA form, the CDR3 reads TGTGCCAGCAGCCAACAGGGGGCGCGGAGCAACCAGCCCCAGCATTTT. Protein sequence: CASSQQGARSNQPQHF.

This clone was seen only once. V and J are TRBV5-6 and TRBJ2-1, with 10 positions matching TRBD2. Germline CDR1 reads SGHDT; CDR2 reads YYEEEE. The V and J ends lost 2 bases and 7 bases, in that order; junction bases with no gene match: 9. The length of the CDR3 is 16 residues. The CDR3 DNA sequence: TGTGCCAGCAGCTTCATCGGAGCGGGAGGGCCGAATGAGCAGTTCTTC. Amino acids: CASSFIGAGGPNEQFF.

CDR3 DNA: TGTGCCATCAGTAGCGGTGCATCCTACAATGAGCAGTTCTTC. Amino acids: CAISSGASYNEQFF. The gene calls are TRBV10-3 and TRBJ2-1; a possible D gene is TRBD2 (5 bases). V dropped 5 bases and J dropped 1 base, with 9 bases sitting between them. CDR3 length: 14 residues. CDR1 and CDR2 (germline): ENHRY, SYGVKD.

The rearrangement links TRBV19 to TRBJ1-2; D uncertain. Germline CDR1 reads LNHDA; CDR2 reads SQIVND (reference sequence). V lost 6 bases and J lost 1, with 12 bases in between. The length of the CDR3 is 14 residues. This CDR3 reads CASSPDRDNYGYTF. The DNA of the CDR3 is TGTGCCAGTAGCCCGGACCGGGATAACTATGGCTACACCTTC.

This clone was counted between two and nine times. This chain connects TRBV4-1 to TRBJ1-1, with 11 bases that match TRBD1. The length of the CDR3 is 17 residues. Germline V gene lookup returns CDR1 MGHRA and CDR2 YSYEKL. The ends lost 1 base at V and 4 bases at J; junction bases unmatched: 8. The DNA for the CDR3 is TGCGCCAGCAGCCAAGGCCTTGGGACAGGGGGGATCACTGAAGCTTTCTTT. It specifies CASSQGLGTGGITEAFF.

This chain joins TRBV28 and TRBJ2-7; possibly TRBD1 for D (5 bases). Germline loops: CDR1 MDHEN, CDR2 SYDVKM. V was clipped by 7 bases and J by 3 bases, with 19 bases between them. The CDR3 has 15 amino acids. This chain's CDR3 is CASNTLRERNYEQYF. CDR3 DNA sequence: TGTGCCAGCAACACACTCAGGGAACGCAACTACGAGCAGTACTTC.